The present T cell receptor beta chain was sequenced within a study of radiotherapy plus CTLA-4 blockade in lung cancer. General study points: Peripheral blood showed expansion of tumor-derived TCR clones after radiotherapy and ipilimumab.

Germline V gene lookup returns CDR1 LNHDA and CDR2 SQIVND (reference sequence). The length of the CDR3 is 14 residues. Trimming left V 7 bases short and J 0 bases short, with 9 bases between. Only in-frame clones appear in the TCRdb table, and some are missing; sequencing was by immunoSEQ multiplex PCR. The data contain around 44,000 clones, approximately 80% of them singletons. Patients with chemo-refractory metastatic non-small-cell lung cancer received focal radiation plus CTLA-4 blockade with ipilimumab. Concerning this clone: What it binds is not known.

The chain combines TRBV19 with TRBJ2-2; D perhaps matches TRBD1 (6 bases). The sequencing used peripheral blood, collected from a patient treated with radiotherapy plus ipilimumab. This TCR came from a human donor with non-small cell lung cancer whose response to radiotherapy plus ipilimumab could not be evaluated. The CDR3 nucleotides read TGTGCCAGTAAGTGGACAGCGAACACCGGGGAGCTGTTTTTT. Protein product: CASKWTANTGELFF.